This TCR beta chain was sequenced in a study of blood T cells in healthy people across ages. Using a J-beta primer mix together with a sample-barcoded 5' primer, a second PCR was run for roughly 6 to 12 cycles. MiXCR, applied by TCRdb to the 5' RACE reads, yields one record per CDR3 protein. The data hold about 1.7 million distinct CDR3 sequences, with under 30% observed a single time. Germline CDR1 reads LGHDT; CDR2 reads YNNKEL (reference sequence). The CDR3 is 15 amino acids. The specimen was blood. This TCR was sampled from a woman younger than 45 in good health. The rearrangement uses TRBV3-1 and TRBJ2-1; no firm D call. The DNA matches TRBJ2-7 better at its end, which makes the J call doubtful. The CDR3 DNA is TGTGCCAGCAGCCCAAGTTCGGGTTCCTACAATGAGCAGTACTTC. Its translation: CASSPSSGSYNEQYF.